This is a list of T cell receptor beta chains from one sample in a study of T-cell memory formation after mild COVID-19. From the 5' RACE reads, TCRdb called clonotypes with MiXCR, one entry per CDR3 protein. The table has some 320,000 distinct CDR3 sequences, more than 15% seen once. The sequenced sample was PBMCs or a T cell subset sorted from them (not recorded which). The receptors stem from a young man who had mild COVID-19 (a few samples of this study predate the infection). Cell type and time point are not known. CDR3s include the opening cysteine and the closing phenylalanine or tryptophan. The D gene is left open where the match is weak. Where a row states a size, it is once, few, many or the class of an expanded clone; other rows omit it.

v_call	j_call	clone_size	d_call	cdr3_nt	cdr3_aa
TRBV9	TRBJ2-1	many	TRBD1	TGTGCCAGCAGCCAGGGGGAACGGCTCTACAATGAGCAGTTCTTC	CASSQGERLYNEQFF
TRBV6-2/TRBV6-3	TRBJ1-2	few	-	TGTGCCAGCAGTTACACCTACATGAGTGGCTACACCTTC	CASSYTYMSGYTF
TRBV20-1	TRBJ2-5	few	-	TGCAGTGCTAGCGTTGGCGGAAGACATAACGGGGAGACCCAGTACTTC	CSASVGGRHNGETQYF
TRBV5-6	TRBJ2-5	-	-	TGTGCCAGCAGCTATACGGGGCTGAAAGAGACCCAGTACTTC	CASSYTGLKETQYF
TRBV19	TRBJ1-1	few	-	TGTGCCAGTAGTATAGTTCGAGAGCTTAACACTGAAGCTTTCTTT	CASSIVRELNTEAFF
TRBV5-5	TRBJ1-1	few	TRBD1	TGTGCCAGCAGCAGACAGGGGGCCCACCAGAACACTGAAGCTTTCTTT	CASSRQGAHQNTEAFF
TRBV5-1	TRBJ1-1	few	TRBD1	TGCGCCAGCAGCTTGGGTCCGGTAGATTCAGGGGGGTTTTACACTGAAGCTTTCTTT	CASSLGPVDSGGFYTEAFF
TRBV11-2	TRBJ2-1	-	TRBD2	TGTGCCAGCAGCTTCCTGGCGGGGGGGAAATACAATGAGCAGTTCTTC	CASSFLAGGKYNEQFF
TRBV6-5	TRBJ1-3	few	-	TGTGCCAGCAGTTCAGAGAGGGGCAGAAGAAACACCATATATTTT	CASSSERGRRNTIYF
TRBV12-3/TRBV12-4	TRBJ2-2	many	-	TGTGCCAGCAGTTTAGCCCCGGGGGCCGGGGAGCTGTTTTTT	CASSLAPGAGELFF
TRBV3-1	TRBJ1-1	few	-	TGTGCCAGCAGCCAAGATCGTCGACGACCTGAAGCTTTCTTT	CASSQDRRRPEAFF
TRBV7-9	TRBJ2-5	few	-	TGTGCCAGCAGCCCAGCGGCGAGTACGGAGACCCAGTACTTC	CASSPAASTETQYF
TRBV7-2	TRBJ2-7	once	TRBD1	TGTGCCAGCAGCTTAACGGGACAGGGGTTTAACGAGCAGTACTTC	CASSLTGQGFNEQYF
TRBV4-3	TRBJ2-3	few	-	TGCGCCAGCAGCCAAGATTGGAGAGGGTCAGATACGCAGTATTTT	CASSQDWRGSDTQYF
TRBV5-1	TRBJ2-5	few	TRBD2	TGCGCCAGCAGCTCCGGGGGGTACGGAGAGACCCAGTACTTC	CASSSGGYGETQYF
TRBV7-9	TRBJ1-1	-	-	TGTGCCAGCAGCTTAGCAGGGGAAGGTGAAGCTTTCTTT	CASSLAGEGEAFF
TRBV20-1	TRBJ2-1	-	-	TGCAGTGCTAGAGAGGGGGGGCAAGCGTACAATGAGCAGTTCTTC	CSAREGGQAYNEQFF
TRBV4-3	TRBJ1-2	-	TRBD1	TGCGCCAGCATGCCGGCGGGACAGGGGATCGACACCTTC	CASMPAGQGIDTF
TRBV12-3/TRBV12-4	TRBJ2-4	-	-	TGTGCCAGCAGGGAGGGGAAGGAAAACATTCAGTACTTC	CASREGKENIQYF
TRBV20-1	TRBJ1-5	-	TRBD1	TGCAGTGGAGGGACAGATTATAGCAATCAGCCCCAGCATTTT	CSGGTDYSNQPQHF
TRBV6-5	TRBJ2-1	few	-	TGTGCCAGCAGTTACCCGGGCTCCTACAATGAGCAGTTCTTC	CASSYPGSYNEQFF
TRBV11-2	TRBJ2-5	-	TRBD1	TGTGCCAGCAGCTCGCTTTGGGACAGGGGTAGAGAGACCCAGTACTTC	CASSSLWDRGRETQYF
TRBV4-1	TRBJ2-7	-	-	TGCGCCAGCAGTCCGTTGGGGGAGTACGAGCAGTACTTC	CASSPLGEYEQYF
TRBV6-5	TRBJ2-7	many	-	TGTGCCAGCAGTTATCGGCAAGGGCTCGAGCAGTACTTC	CASSYRQGLEQYF
TRBV7-9	TRBJ2-1	many	-	TGTGCCAGCGCGGAGAGGGGACCGGCGGTCTTC	CASAERGPAVF
TRBV5-8	TRBJ2-7	-	-	TGTGCCAGCAGCTTGGCCGACATACGAGGGCAGTACTTC	CASSLADIRGQYF
TRBV29-1	TRBJ2-5	-	-	TGCAGCCCTCTTGCCGGGGAGACCCAGTACTTC	CSPLAGETQYF
TRBV27	TRBJ1-1	-	-	TGTGCCAGCAGTTTCCCCAGGGCACACACTGAAGCTTTCTTT	CASSFPRAHTEAFF
TRBV5-1	TRBJ2-3	many	-	TGCGCCAGCAGCGGGGACAACACAGATACGCAGTATTTT	CASSGDNTDTQYF
TRBV19	TRBJ2-7	-	-	TGTGCCAGTAGTATCGGTCGCCAGGTGACCTACGAGCAGTACTTC	CASSIGRQVTYEQYF
TRBV4-1	TRBJ2-1	few	-	TGCGCCAGCAGCCAGCTAGGGGTTAATGAGCAGTTCTTC	CASSQLGVNEQFF
TRBV20-1	TRBJ2-2	few	TRBD2	TGCAGTGCTAGTGGGACTAGCGGGGGGCCACAGACCGGGGAGCTGTTTTTT	CSASGTSGGPQTGELFF
TRBV30	TRBJ2-2	few	-	TGTGCCTGGAGTGTACACGGGATCGGGGAGCTGTTTTTT	CAWSVHGIGELFF
TRBV12-3/TRBV12-4	TRBJ1-1	few	-	TGTGCCAGCAGTTTAGGCAGGGCGTACACTGAAGCTTTCTTT	CASSLGRAYTEAFF
TRBV29-1	TRBJ1-2	few	-	TGCAGCGTTAAGAAGACTAACTATGGCTACACCTTC	CSVKKTNYGYTF
TRBV7-6	TRBJ2-3	many	-	TGTGCCAGCAGCACAAAGACGGGGGCTTCGCGTAGGACAGATACGCAGTATTTT	CASSTKTGASRRTDTQYF
TRBV6-2/TRBV6-3	TRBJ2-1	few	TRBD2	TGTGCCAGCAGGCTGACTAGCGTCTACAATGAGCAGTTCTTC	CASRLTSVYNEQFF
TRBV28	TRBJ1-2	-	TRBD1	TGTGCCAGCAGTTGGACAGGGCTTAACTATGGCTACACCTTC	CASSWTGLNYGYTF
TRBV5-1	TRBJ2-1	-	TRBD2	TGCGCCAGCAGCTTGGTGCCGGGGGGGCCGGTTGGTGAGCAGTTCTTC	CASSLVPGGPVGEQFF
TRBV7-6	TRBJ2-5	-	-	TGTGCCAGCAACCCGGGCACACAAGAGACCCAGTACTTC	CASNPGTQETQYF
TRBV30	TRBJ1-2	-	TRBD1	TGTGCCTGGAGTAGAGGGGGCGGTAAAGACTATGGCTACACCTTC	CAWSRGGGKDYGYTF